Listed below are T cell receptor beta chains from one sample, sequenced in a study of neurological immune-mediated disorders. TCRdb analysed the 5' RACE reads with MiXCR anew, one entry per CDR3 protein. The sample lists tens of thousands of distinct CDR3 sequences, more than 8% occurring once. The sample taken for sequencing was PBMCs. The receptor set was obtained from a woman in her forties in good health. Each CDR3 is given with its conserved first and last residue. A D gene is named only where the DNA matches it firmly. Size is stated for part of the rows, as once, few or many counts, or as a class when the clone is expanded.

TRBJ2-1 | . | 15 | many | TRBV6-2/TRBV6-3 | TGTGCCAGCAGTTTTCCGACCAGGGGAAACAATGAGCAGTTCTTC | CASSFPTRGNNEQFF
TRBJ2-6 | TRBD1 | 22 | . | TRBV5-1 | TGCGCCAGCAGCTTCGGGGGACAGGGTAGTAGGTTATCCATTTCTGGGGCCAACGTCCTGACTTTC | CASSFGGQGSRLSISGANVLTF
TRBJ2-1 | . | 16 | . | TRBV27 | TGTGCCAGCAGGGAAGGACGGGGGGCCCTATACAATGAGCAGTTCTTC | CASREGRGALYNEQFF
TRBJ1-5 | . | 13 | . | TRBV5-1 | TGCGCCAGAAGCTTGGGGAGCAATCAGCCCCAGCATTTT | CARSLGSNQPQHF
TRBJ2-3 | . | 15 | many | TRBV12-3/TRBV12-4 | TGTGCCAGCAGTTTAGCGCAGGGTAGCACAGATACGCAGTATTTT | CASSLAQGSTDTQYF
TRBJ1-1 | . | 15 | many | TRBV6-7 | TGTGCCAGCAGTTACCCGCACAGGGTCGACACTGAAGCTTTCTTT | CASSYPHRVDTEAFF
TRBJ2-2 | TRBD2 | 16 | many | TRBV20-1 | TGCAGTGCTAGAGGTAGCGGGAGGGCTAGGACCGGGGAGCTGTTTTTT | CSARGSGRARTGELFF
TRBJ1-4 | . | 18 | many | TRBV15 | TGTGCCACCAGCAGAGATTGGGGGACGGCCTCAACTAATGAAAAACTGTTTTTT | CATSRDWGTASTNEKLFF
TRBJ1-2 | . | 13 | many | TRBV20-1 | TGCAGTGCCGGACCACGGGGTATCGATGGCTACACCTTC | CSAGPRGIDGYTF
TRBJ1-1 | . | 13 | many | TRBV12-3/TRBV12-4 | TGTGCCAGCAGTATAAGCCGCACCGGTGAAGCTTTCTTT | CASSISRTGEAFF
TRBJ2-2 | TRBD1 | 15 | many | TRBV5-1 | TGCGCCAGCAGCACCGGGACAGGGGGCACCGGGGAGCTGTTTTTT | CASSTGTGGTGELFF
TRBJ1-4 | TRBD1 | 15 | . | TRBV5-5 | TGTGCCAGCAGCCTATGGGACAGCCTTAATGAAAAACTGTTTTTT | CASSLWDSLNEKLFF
TRBJ1-1 | TRBD1 | 15 | few | TRBV6-6 | TGTGCCAGCAGTTACTTCTCCCAGGGGGCGGTTGAAGCTTTCTTT | CASSYFSQGAVEAFF
TRBJ2-5 | . | 14 | . | TRBV3-1 | TGTGCCAGCAGCCAAGGACGTGGGTCAGAGACCCAGTACTTC | CASSQGRGSETQYF
TRBJ1-3 | TRBD1 | 15 | . | TRBV27 | TGTGCCAGCAGTCCAAGGACAGGGGTTGGAAACACCATATATTTT | CASSPRTGVGNTIYF
TRBJ2-1 | TRBD1 | 15 | many | TRBV29-1 | TGCAGCGTTGAAGCCCCGACAGGGGGACTCAGGGAGCAGTTCTTC | CSVEAPTGGLREQFF
TRBJ1-2 | . | 13 | many | TRBV20-1 | TGCATCCATCCGGCCAAAGGGGGTCATGGCTACACCTTC | CIHPAKGGHGYTF
TRBJ1-2 | . | 12 | . | TRBV21-1 | TGTGCCAGCAGCGCAAACGGGGGTCGGCGGATCTTC | CASSANGGRRIF
TRBJ2-7 | TRBD1 | 15 | many | TRBV4-3 | TGCGCCAGCAGCCAAGACAGGGGGCTGCCCTACGAGCAGTACTTC | CASSQDRGLPYEQYF
TRBJ1-2 | . | 13 | many | TRBV6-5 | TGTGCCAGCAGTTTTGGGGGCGCGAGAGGCTACACCTTC | CASSFGGARGYTF
TRBJ2-3 | TRBD2 | 15 | many | TRBV15 | TGTGCCACCAGCAGAGATACTAGCGGGGGGTATACGCAGTATTTT | CATSRDTSGGYTQYF
TRBJ2-1 | . | 15 | many | TRBV6-5 | TGTGCCAGCGGGTTCGGGCCCTCCTACTACAATGAGCAGTTCTTC | CASGFGPSYYNEQFF
TRBJ2-7 | TRBD2 | 15 | many | TRBV3-1 | TGTGCCAGCAGCTCTACTAGCGGGGACCCGACCGACTGGGACTTC | CASSSTSGDPTDWDF
TRBJ2-1 | . | 14 | . | TRBV7-3 | TGTGCCAGCAGCCCCCCTCCCGCCTTCAATGAGCAGTTCTTC | CASSPPPAFNEQFF
TRBJ1-2 | TRBD1 | 14 | many | TRBV6-2/TRBV6-3 | TGTGCCAGCAGAGCCATTGACAGGGTCTATGGCTACACCTTC | CASRAIDRVYGYTF
TRBJ2-7 | . | 13 | once | TRBV19 | TGTGCCAGTAGTATAGCGGGAGCCTACGAGCAGTACTTC | CASSIAGAYEQYF
TRBJ1-2 | TRBD1 | 14 | many | TRBV7-8 | TGTGCCACCTCGGAGGGGGCTTTCCTCTATGGCTACACCTTC | CATSEGAFLYGYTF
TRBJ2-7 | . | 15 | many | TRBV20-1 | TGCAGTGCCCCACCAGGCGGGGTAAGCTCCTACGAGCAGTACTTC | CSAPPGGVSSYEQYF
TRBJ2-3 | . | 16 | many | TRBV5-1 | TGCGCCAGCAGCCTGGGGGCTAGCCTAAGCACAGATACGCAGTATTTT | CASSLGASLSTDTQYF
TRBJ2-1 | . | 17 | many | TRBV5-1 | TGCGCCAGCAGCTTATATTCCGGGTCGAGAGGCGGGGATGAGCAGTTCTTC | CASSLYSGSRGGDEQFF
TRBJ2-2 | TRBD1 | 15 | many | TRBV5-1 | TGCGCCAGCAGCCAAAGACAGGGGTCGGGCGGGGAGCTGTTTTTT | CASSQRQGSGGELFF
TRBJ2-1 | TRBD2 | 15 | many | TRBV20-1 | TGCAGTGCCCGGTCCCTGCGGGAGGGTTACAATGAGCAGTTCTTC | CSARSLREGYNEQFF
TRBJ2-7 | . | 12 | few | TRBV10-3 | TGTGCCATCAGTGAGACAGAGTACGAGCAGTACTTC | CAISETEYEQYF
TRBJ1-1 | . | 16 | . | TRBV6-5 | TGTGCCAGCAGTTACTCTTCGGGTGGGGGAGTCACTGAAGCTTTCTTT | CASSYSSGGGVTEAFF
TRBJ2-1 | . | 16 | many | TRBV7-2 | TGTGCCAGCAACCACTACCTCCCTGCGGCTGGCAATGAGCAGTTCTTC | CASNHYLPAAGNEQFF
TRBJ2-1 | . | 16 | few | TRBV4-2 | TGTGCCAGCAGCCAAGAGGGCCTGCCACCTTACAATGAGCAGTTCTTC | CASSQEGLPPYNEQFF
TRBJ1-2 | TRBD1 | 14 | many | TRBV4-3 | TGCGCCAGCAGTCTAGGGACAGGGAGCTATGGCTACACCTTC | CASSLGTGSYGYTF
TRBJ1-5 | . | 16 | many | TRBV6-6 | TGTGCCAGCAGTTACTCGAAGAGCAGGGATGTACAGCCCCAGCATTTT | CASSYSKSRDVQPQHF
TRBJ2-7 | . | 14 | many | TRBV9 | TGTGCCAGCAGCGTTAATATCGTCTCGAACGAGCAGTACTTC | CASSVNIVSNEQYF
TRBJ2-1 | TRBD1 | 11 | many | TRBV7-2 | TGTGCCAGCAGCCCCGACAGGGGCTGGTTCTTC | CASSPDRGWFF
TRBJ1-1 | . | 14 | . | TRBV6-1 | TGTGCCAGCAGTGGGGGGGGGATGAACACTGAAGCTTTCTTT | CASSGGGMNTEAFF
TRBJ2-7 | TRBD1 | 15 | many | TRBV7-8 | TGTGCCAGCAGCTTTTCCGGGACAGGGAAAGGCGAGCAGTACTTC | CASSFSGTGKGEQYF
TRBJ2-1 | TRBD2 | 16 | many | TRBV7-3 | TGTGCCAGCAGCTTAGTTCGAGCGGGAGCGGGCAATGAGCAGTTCTTC | CASSLVRAGAGNEQFF
TRBJ2-7 | . | 14 | . | TRBV30 | TGTGCCTGGAACCAGTTCGAGGCCAGCCACGAGAAGTACTTC | CAWNQFEASHEKYF
TRBJ2-2 | . | 13 | many | TRBV9 | TGTGCCAGCAGCGTAGGCGGAGACGGGGAGCTGTTTTTT | CASSVGGDGELFF
TRBJ2-7 | . | 13 | many | TRBV5-6 | TGTGCCAGCAGTTTGGACATCTCCTACGAGCAGTACTTC | CASSLDISYEQYF
TRBJ2-1 | TRBD2 | 17 | many | TRBV5-1 | TGCGCCAGCAGCTTGGGACGAGCGGGAGGGCCCCTCAATGAGCAGTTCTTC | CASSLGRAGGPLNEQFF
TRBJ2-1 | . | 15 | many | TRBV20-1 | TGCAGTGCTAGACCCGGGGGACTCTCCTACAATGAGCAGTTCTTC | CSARPGGLSYNEQFF
TRBJ2-3 | . | 14 | many | TRBV5-1 | TGCGCCAGCAGCGGATCGGGAGTAACAGATACGCAGTATTTT | CASSGSGVTDTQYF
TRBJ2-2 | . | 13 | many | TRBV10-3 | TGTGCCATCAGTGAGTCGAACACCGGGGAGCTGTTTTTT | CAISESNTGELFF
TRBJ1-4 | . | 14 | many | TRBV29-1 | TGCAGCGTGTACGCGACAGGCTTTAATGAAAAACTGTTTTTT | CSVYATGFNEKLFF
TRBJ1-2 | . | 15 | . | TRBV5-1 | TGCGCCAGCAGCTTGAATTTCCGGGGGAACTATGGCTACACCTTC | CASSLNFRGNYGYTF
TRBJ2-1 | . | 15 | many | TRBV7-8 | TGTGCCAGCAGCGTTACCGGACGGAACTACAATGAGCAGTTCTTC | CASSVTGRNYNEQFF
TRBJ2-3 | . | 16 | many | TRBV4-2 | TGTGCCAGCAGCCCCTTGGACTACCCGAGCACAGATACGCAGTATTTT | CASSPLDYPSTDTQYF
TRBJ2-1 | . | 15 | many | TRBV24-1 | TGTGCCACCAGTGATCCCGCAAGCGGAGGGAATGAGCAGTTCTTC | CATSDPASGGNEQFF
TRBJ1-5 | TRBD1 | 14 | many | TRBV20-1 | TGCAGTGCTATGGACAGGGAAGGGGTTCAGCCCCAGCATTTT | CSAMDREGVQPQHF
TRBJ2-7 | . | 13 | many | TRBV7-2 | TGTGCCAGCAGCTCCCGGAGGGGCTGCGAGCAGTACTTC | CASSSRRGCEQYF